These 17 T cell receptor beta chains were all obtained from the same sample, sequenced in a study of CD8 T cells in ankylosing spondylitis (dated by TCRdb to about 2017). These TCRs' antigens remain unknown. The protocol used for the library was 5' RACE. Sequenced using an Illumina HiSeq 2500. TCRdb itself trimmed the public reads at Q25 with fastp, ran MiXCR and retained productive beta chains. Entries are consolidated by CDR3 protein sequence, retaining the most common genes and DNA. Across this sample there are under 850,000 distinct CDR3 sequences, with 15% to 20% seen only once. 19% of the sample comes from the top ten. Broad study findings and their caveats: Blood from ankylosing spondylitis patients appeared to be characterized by a TCR beta motif composed of 7 to 9 highly homologous amino acid variants.

The sequenced material came from blood, either unsorted or a sorted T cell fraction (not recorded which). These receptors came from a male donor with ankylosing spondylitis.

The chain combines TRBV7-9 with TRBJ2-5; tentatively, D is TRBD1 or TRBD2 (5 bases each). V dropped 5 bases and J dropped 0 bases, with 16 bases sitting between them. The CDR3 is 16 residues long. The germline V gene encodes CDR1 SEHNR and CDR2 FQNEAQ (reference sequence). CDR3 bases: TGTGCCAGCAGCCCCGGGGCAACCCCGTACCAAGAGACCCAGTACTTC. Encoded protein: CASSPGATPYQETQYF.

This chain joins TRBV5-1 and TRBJ2-7; TRBD1 or TRBD2 may be the D gene (5 bases each). Germline CDR1 reads SGHRS; CDR2 reads YFSETQ. Trimming removed 2 bases from V and 0 bases from J, with 18 bases in between. CDR3 size: 17 residues. DNA of the CDR3: TGCGCCAGCAGCTTACCCGGGACGGAGGATATCTCCTACGAGCAGTACTTC. Protein: CASSLPGTEDISYEQYF.

A note on this clonotype: Mismatch with germline at one junction end may stem from a read error. The chain uses TRBV12-3 or TRBV12-4 and TRBJ1-5; D gene ambiguous. The CDR3 sequence is 18 residues long. The CDR3 is CASCLAPVRRYSNQPQHF. CDR3 nucleotide sequence: TGTGCCAGCTGTTTAGCGCCCGTACGGAGGTATAGCAATCAGCCCCAGCATTTT.

This clonotype came up many times. A junction boundary mismatches the germline segment, possibly from a read error. The chain is built from TRBV12-3 or TRBV12-4 and TRBJ2-3; tentative D call: TRBD2 (5 bases). CDR3 length equals 13 residues. CDR3 residues: CASSLARTDTQYF. For the CDR3, the DNA is TGTGCCAGCAGCTTAGCGCGGACAGATACGCAGTATTTT.

This clonotype was recorded many times. The J gene is TRBJ1-2, the V gene TRBV12-3 or TRBV12-4; D is unresolved. The CDR3 consists of 11 residues. Trimming took 6 bases from V and 1 from J, leaving 3 bases between them. The CDR3 loop reads CASSRNYGYTF. The CDR3 DNA reads TGTGCCAGCAGCCGTAACTATGGCTACACCTTC.

The V and J genes are TRBV20-1 and TRBJ2-7; D is possibly TRBD2 (6 bases). The V end lost 6 bases, the J end lost 3 bases, and 15 bases lay between the germline ends. The CDR3 consists of 13 residues. Germline V CDR1 and CDR2: DFQATT, SNEGSKA (reference sequence). CDR3 bases: TGCAGTGCGACCGGGACTGGCTTCTACGAGCAGTACTTC. It specifies CSATGTGFYEQYF.

This rearrangement joins TRBV7-9 to TRBJ2-1, with D unclear. In germline, CDR1 is SEHNR, CDR2 FQNEAQ (reference sequence). The CDR3 length is 15 residues. V shed 5 bases and J shed 0 bases, with 11 bases lying between them. The CDR3 reads CASSGTAGSYNEQFF. The CDR3 DNA is TGTGCCAGCAGCGGAACAGCTGGCTCCTACAATGAGCAGTTCTTC.

This clonotype was observed at least ten times. The rearrangement joins TRBV7-2 to TRBJ2-1, with TRBD2 matching over 10 bases. Germline trimming cut 5 bases from V and 8 bases from J; bases unmatched to any gene: 15. Germline CDR1 reads SGHTA; CDR2 reads FQGNSA. This CDR3 comprises 17 residues. CDR3 protein: CASSRDSSGRKQYEQFF. DNA of the CDR3: TGTGCCAGCAGCAGAGACAGTAGCGGGAGGAAACAATATGAGCAGTTCTTC.

This clonotype has more than one count but fewer than ten. The CDR3 sequence is CASSPSGNPRDTQYF. CDR3 DNA: TGTGCCAGCAGTCCTAGCGGAAACCCCAGAGATACGCAGTATTTT. The V call is TRBV12-3 or TRBV12-4, the J call TRBJ2-3, with TRBD2 matching over 7 bases. The CDR3 has 15 residues. The trim removed 5 bases at V and 5 bases at J, leaving 10 bases unmatched.

V and J are TRBV5-6 and TRBJ2-5, with 7 bases lining up with TRBD2. The length of the CDR3 is 15 residues. J lost 2 bases, V lost 2 bases, and 6 bases had no gene match. Germline V gene data show CDR1 as SGHDT and CDR2 as YYEEEE. The CDR3 spells CASSFAGAGQETQYF. CDR3 DNA sequence: TGTGCCAGCAGCTTTGCGGGAGCTGGGCAAGAGACCCAGTACTTC.

In its sample, this clonotype was seen a few times. The CDR3 loop reads CSVFSEGGTTPNEKLFF. Written as DNA, the CDR3 is TGCAGCGTTTTTTCCGAGGGGGGCACTACTCCTAATGAAAAACTGTTTTTT. This sequence joins TRBV29-1 and TRBJ1-4; possible D gene TRBD1, 6 bases. V dropped 5 bases and J dropped 3 bases, with 22 bases sitting between them. The length of the CDR3 is 17 residues. Looked up from germline, CDR1 is SQVTM and CDR2 is ANQGSEA.

This clonotype was seen more than once but under ten times. The chain carries TRBV12-3 or TRBV12-4 and TRBJ1-4; 9 bases are shared with TRBD1. This CDR3 region has 15 residues. J was trimmed by 7 bases and V by 4 bases; bases with no gene match: 7. This chain's CDR3 is CASSSWTGDGEKLFF. The DNA of the CDR3 is TGTGCCAGCAGTTCCTGGACAGGGGACGGTGAAAAACTGTTTTTT.

The V gene is TRBV4-1, the J gene TRBJ1-6, with TRBD1 identical over 9 bases. Germline CDR1 reads MGHRA; CDR2 reads YSYEKL. Trimming took 2 bases from V and 8 from J; bases not matched to a gene: 1. CDR3 length: 14 residues. The CDR3 nucleotides are TGCGCCAGCAGCCAATGGACAGGGGATTCACCCCTCCACTTT. Translating it yields CASSQWTGDSPLHF.

The chain's CDR3 is CASSYSPGRAIELNEQFF. The CDR3 DNA sequence: TGTGCCAGCAGTTACTCCCCCGGGAGGGCCATTGAGTTAAATGAGCAGTTCTTC. The V and J genes are TRBV6-2 or TRBV6-3 and TRBJ2-1, with TRBD2 matching over 8 bases. CDR1 MNHEY and CDR2 SVGEGT come from the germline V gene. This CDR3 has 18 amino acids. J lost 7 bases, V lost 0 bases, and 14 bases had no gene match.

This chain joins TRBV6-1 and TRBJ2-3, with D perhaps matching TRBD2 (6 bases). V lost 5 bases and J 4 bases, leaving 19 bases between the germline ends. The germline V gene has CDR1 MNHNS and CDR2 SASEGT. This CDR3 contains 16 residues. CDR3 DNA sequence: TGTGCCAGCAGTAGCCAAGCCGGGAGTGGGCCAGATACGCAGTATTTT. Translating gives CASSSQAGSGPDTQYF.

The J gene is TRBJ2-5, the V gene TRBV6-5; D assignment may be TRBD1 or TRBD2 (6 bases each). Trimming removed 1 base from V and 5 bases from J, with 17 bases in between. The V gene's germline CDR1 is MNHEY and CDR2 SVGAGI. The CDR3 contains 16 residues. CDR3 protein: CASSYWDMGGGETQYF. CDR3 nucleotide sequence: TGTGCCAGCAGTTACTGGGACATGGGGGGCGGGGAGACCCAGTACTTC.

CDR3 nucleotide sequence: TGTGCCAGCAGTGCTCGACAGGCGGGGTATGGCTACACCTTC. Translating gives CASSARQAGYGYTF. The chain couples TRBV12-3 or TRBV12-4 to TRBJ1-2; tentative D call: TRBD1 (6 bases). This CDR3 spans 14 amino acids. Trimming stripped 5 bases from V and 5 bases from J, with 15 bases between.